This TCR beta chain was recovered during a study of post-analysis software for immune sequencing data. In the study overall: Both relapsing-remitting and secondary progressive multiple sclerosis featured among the disease courses, as did progressive-relapsing multiple sclerosis. Whole-study findings and limits: Patients had higher frequencies than controls of five or six TRBV segments, including TRBV5-6, TRBV5-1 and TRBV20-1. Strong co-clustering by F measure was seen for same-batch samples. The normalized Chao1 diversity of multiple sclerosis patients was significantly lower than that of controls.

Built from TCR beta cDNA, the libraries had unique molecular identifiers in them. Starting from roughly 1 to 10 million T cells, the study yielded about 540,000 cDNA molecules. TCRdb ran MiXCR on the PCR reads and lists one entry per CDR3 protein. The sample records roughly 200,000 distinct CDR3 sequences, roughly 30% being singletons. The CDR3 runs to 14 residues. Germline CDR1 reads LNHNV; CDR2 reads YYDKDF (reference sequence). With 1 base clipped from V and 6 bases from J, the junction kept 1 base outside the gene matches. This clonotype was counted a few times. Its target is unknown. The chain employs TRBV15 and TRBJ1-5; 9 bases line up with TRBD1. The clonotype originates from a girl between 2 and 17 years old with multiple sclerosis. The specimen was blood. The CDR3 coding sequence is TGTGCCACCAGCAGAGGGACAGGGGTTCAGCCCCAGCATTTT. This sequence encodes CATSRGTGVQPQHF.